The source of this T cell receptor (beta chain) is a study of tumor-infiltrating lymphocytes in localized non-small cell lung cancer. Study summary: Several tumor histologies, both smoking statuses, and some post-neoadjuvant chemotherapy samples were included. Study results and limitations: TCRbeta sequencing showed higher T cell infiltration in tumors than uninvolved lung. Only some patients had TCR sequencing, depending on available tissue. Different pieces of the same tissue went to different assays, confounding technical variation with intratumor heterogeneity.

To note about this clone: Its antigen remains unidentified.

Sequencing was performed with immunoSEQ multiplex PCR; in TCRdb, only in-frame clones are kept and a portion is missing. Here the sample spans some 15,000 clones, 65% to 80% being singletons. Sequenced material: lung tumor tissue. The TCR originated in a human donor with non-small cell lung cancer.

CDR3: CASSLMTGVNTEAFF. CDR3 sequence (DNA): TGCGCCAGCAGCTTGATGACAGGGGTTAACACTGAAGCTTTCTTT. This rearrangement joins TRBV5-1 to TRBJ1-1; 8 bases match TRBD1. V lost 1 base and J lost 2; bases outside the gene matches: 4. Germline V gives CDR1 SGHRS, CDR2 YFSETQ. The CDR3 consists of 15 residues.